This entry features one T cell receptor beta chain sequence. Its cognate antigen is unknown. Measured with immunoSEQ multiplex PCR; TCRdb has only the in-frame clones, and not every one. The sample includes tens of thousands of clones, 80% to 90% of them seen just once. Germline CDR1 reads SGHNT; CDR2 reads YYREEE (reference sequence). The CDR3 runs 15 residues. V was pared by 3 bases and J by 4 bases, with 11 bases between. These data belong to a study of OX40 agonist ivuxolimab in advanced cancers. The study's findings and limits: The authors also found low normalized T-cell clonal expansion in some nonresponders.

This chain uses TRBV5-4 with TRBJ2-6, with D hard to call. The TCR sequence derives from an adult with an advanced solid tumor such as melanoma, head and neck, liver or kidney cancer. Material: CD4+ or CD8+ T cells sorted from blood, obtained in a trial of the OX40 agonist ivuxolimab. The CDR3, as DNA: TGTGCCAGCAGCTCCTCCTTAGGGGGGGCCAACGTCCTGACTTTC. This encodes CASSSSLGGANVLTF. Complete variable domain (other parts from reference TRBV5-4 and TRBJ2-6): ETGVTQSPTHLIKTRGQQVTLRCSSQSGHNTVSWYQQALGQGPQFIFQYYREEENGRGNFPPRFSGLQFPNYSSELNVNALELDDSALYLCASSSSLGGANVLTFGAGSRLTVL.